Listed here are 6 T cell receptor beta chains from one sample, sequenced in a study of blood T cell repertoires in COVID-19 (dated by TCRdb to the early 2020s). The library relied on the immunoSEQ multiplex PCR assay. This immuneACCESS table, as held by TCRdb, lists in-frame sequences with V and J called but not all clones. Of the missing ones, under half trace to an unresolved V gene in checked studies; the others have no known cause. The table for this sample lists over 350,000 clones; nearly 90% of them were counted only once. Roughly 1.9% of the sample rests with the top ten. The sample consisted of PBMCs or T cells enriched from blood (not recorded which). All receptors come from a woman aged 18 to 35 with acute COVID-19.

The V gene is TRBV18, the J gene TRBJ2-3; no reliable D call. CDR1 is KGHSH, CDR2 LQKENI, per germline. Trimming took off 0 bases at V and 6 bases at J, with 7 bases between the two ends. This CDR3 region has 13 residues. The CDR3 DNA sequence: TGTGCCAGCTCACCACCACAGTCTGATACGCAGTATTTT. It translates to CASSPPQSDTQYF.

V is TRBV10-2 and J is TRBJ2-7, with 9 nucleotides matching TRBD2. After removal of 10 bases from V and 3 bases from J, the junction contained 10 bases not matched to a gene. Germline CDR1 is WSHSY and CDR2 is SAAADI. CDR3 length: 14 residues. CDR3 sequence (DNA): TGCGCCACCCTCCCGACTAGCGGACTCTACGAGCAGTACTTC. Its protein is CATLPTSGLYEQYF.

V is TRBV3-1 (or the pseudogene TRBV3-2) and J is TRBJ2-5, with 8 bases lining up with TRBD1. From germline, CDR1 is LGHDT and CDR2 YNNKEL (reference sequence). Losses at the gene ends were 4 bases for V and 5 bases for J; bases not matched to a gene: 6. The CDR3 is 14 residues long. The CDR3, as DNA: TGTGCCAGCAGCCCGGGACAGGTCCGGGAGACCCAGTACTTC. It translates to CASSPGQVRETQYF.

This chain connects TRBV5-6 to TRBJ1-2, with 8 bases matching TRBD1. The CDR3 runs 14 residues. From germline, CDR1 is SGHDT and CDR2 YYEEEE. With 1 base clipped from V and 2 bases from J, the junction kept 1 base outside the gene matches. As DNA, the CDR3 is TGTGCCAGCAGCTTGCGGGACAGGAACTATGGCTACACCTTC. Encoded protein: CASSLRDRNYGYTF.

The chain recombines TRBV28 with TRBJ2-7; 8 bases fit TRBD2. Germline V CDR1 and CDR2: MDHEN, SYDVKM. The CDR3 is made up of 16 amino acids. Trimming at V came to 6 bases and at J to 2 bases, leaving 12 bases not matched to a gene. CDR3: CASSARVGREAYEQYF. CDR3 sequence (DNA): TGTGCCAGCAGCGCCCGGGTTGGGCGGGAGGCCTACGAGCAGTACTTC.

V is TRBV27 and J is TRBJ2-5, with 7 bases fitting TRBD2. Germline CDR1 MNHEY, CDR2 SMNVEV (reference sequence). The ends lost 3 bases at V and 3 bases at J; junction bases unmatched: 1. The CDR3 is made up of 13 amino acids. CDR3 nucleotide sequence: TGTGCCAGCAGTTTTGGGACTAAAGAGACCCAGTACTTC. It codes for CASSFGTKETQYF.